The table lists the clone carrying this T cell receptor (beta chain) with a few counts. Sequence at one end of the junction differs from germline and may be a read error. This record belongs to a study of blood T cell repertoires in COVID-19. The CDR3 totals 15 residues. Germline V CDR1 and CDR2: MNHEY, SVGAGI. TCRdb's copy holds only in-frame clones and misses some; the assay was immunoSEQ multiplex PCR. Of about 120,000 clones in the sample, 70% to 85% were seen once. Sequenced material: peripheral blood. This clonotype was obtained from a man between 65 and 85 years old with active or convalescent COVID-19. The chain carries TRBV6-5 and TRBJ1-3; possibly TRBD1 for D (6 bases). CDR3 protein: CASSYADSRGTTIYF. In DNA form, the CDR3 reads TGTGCCAGCAGTTACGCGGACAGCCGAGGAACCACCATATATTTT.